This TCR beta chain was captured by sequencing in a study of early T cells in non-severe SARS-CoV-2 infection (dated by TCRdb to the early 2020s). Turning to the overall study: Because TCR sequencing relied on bulk RNA taken from unsorted whole blood, pairing of alpha and beta chains was not possible. Paper-wide results and their limitations: VDJdb matching was skewed toward anti-spike CD8 responses and likely underestimated virus-specific expansions by missing private and CD4 specificities.

This was a case-control study nested in a cohort of healthcare workers in London, UK, who had nasopharyngeal swab PCR tests and blood samples taken every week. Between 23 and 31 March 2020, the week of the UK lockdown, healthcare workers were enrolled and then followed up weekly for as long as 16 weeks. Receptors were amplified or captured by 5' RACE. Sequencing was carried out with a NextSeq 500. Unique molecular identifiers were attached to individual cDNA molecules in the TCR library protocol so that sequencing error and PCR bias could be corrected. TCR alpha and beta chains were both sequenced, and the abundances of alpha and beta sequences in each sample were closely correlated with each other. For the original study's pipeline: Decombinator V4 was used to perform V gene, J gene and CDR3 annotation of TCR sequences. Expanded TCRs were defined as changing significantly between any two time points under a Poisson model with p below 0.0001. TCR abundances were normalised to the total number of TCRs sequenced per sample and expressed as counts per million. VDJdb, accessed 1 November 2021, was searched for CMV, EBV and SARS-CoV-2 annotated TCRs, with TCRs annotated for multiple antigens excluded. Using fastp trimming at Q25 and MiXCR clonotype assembly, TCRdb reanalyzed the public sequencing data and kept in-frame beta chains. Every distinct CDR3 protein forms one entry, paired with its most common genes and DNA. What appears here as the V and J calls and clone size reflects TCRdb's work, not the paper's. In all, the sample holds about 64,000 distinct CDR3 sequences, and about an eighth of those were seen once. In total, the top ten clones hold 4% to 5% of the sample.

About this clonotype: This clone's antigen is unknown. It has no much larger one-base neighbor in the sample; base qualities were not kept.

Sequences were obtained from whole blood. The TCR originated in an adult who was a healthcare worker with PCR-confirmed SARS-CoV-2 infection or an uninfected control (not recorded which).

CDR3 sequence: CASSAPQYTGELFF. The nucleotides read TGTGCCAGTAGTGCCCCGCAGTACACCGGGGAGCTGTTTTTT. The sequence joins TRBV19 to TRBJ2-2; the D gene is unclear. V is reduced by 5 bases and J by 3 bases, leaving a spacing of 10 bases between them. From cysteine to phenylalanine, the CDR3 is 14 amino acids long. Only the CDR3 DNA is retained, 42 bases long and in frame from the first base. In the germline V gene (reference sequence), CDR1 corresponds to LNHDA and CDR2 to SQIVND.